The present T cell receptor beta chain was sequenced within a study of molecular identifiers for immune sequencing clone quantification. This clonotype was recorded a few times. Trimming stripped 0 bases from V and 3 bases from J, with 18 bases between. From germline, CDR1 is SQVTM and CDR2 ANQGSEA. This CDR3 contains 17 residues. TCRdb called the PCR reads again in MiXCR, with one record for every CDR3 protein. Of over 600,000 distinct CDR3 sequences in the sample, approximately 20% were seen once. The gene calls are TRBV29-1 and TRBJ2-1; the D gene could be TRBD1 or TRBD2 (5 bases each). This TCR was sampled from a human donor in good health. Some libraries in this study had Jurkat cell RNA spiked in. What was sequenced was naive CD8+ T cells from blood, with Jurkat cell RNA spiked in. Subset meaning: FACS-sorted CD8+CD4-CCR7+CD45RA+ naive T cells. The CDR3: CSVEDLRGRTYYNEQFF. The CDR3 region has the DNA TGCAGCGTTGAAGATCTTCGGGGCAGAACATACTACAATGAGCAGTTCTTC.